The clone carrying this TCR beta chain was seen repeatedly, ten times or more. With 1 base removed from V and 3 bases from J, the gap between germline ends came to 19 bases. CDR3 length: 17 residues. Per the germline V gene, CDR1 is SGHRS and CDR2 is YFSETQ. As to time point: sample taken at primary tumor resection. Samples came from roughly 72 TRACERx patients with untreated early-stage lung cancer. The record originates from a study of spatial heterogeneity in lung cancer. Across the study: Raw reads showed each unique TCR and UMI combination turning up more than ten times on average.

TCRdb called the 5' RACE reads again in MiXCR, with one record for every CDR3 protein. Here the sample spans 30,000 to 45,000 distinct CDR3 sequences, more than 7% being singletons. Sequencing was performed on PBMCs, taken at surgery. The rearrangement joins TRBV5-1 to TRBJ2-5; D is perhaps TRBD2 (5 bases). The TCR was taken from a female donor with early-stage non-small cell lung cancer. In DNA form, the CDR3 reads TGCGCCAGCAGCTTGTGGAGAGGGTCGGGTATTAAAGAGACCCAGTACTTC. Amino acids: CASSLWRGSGIKETQYF.